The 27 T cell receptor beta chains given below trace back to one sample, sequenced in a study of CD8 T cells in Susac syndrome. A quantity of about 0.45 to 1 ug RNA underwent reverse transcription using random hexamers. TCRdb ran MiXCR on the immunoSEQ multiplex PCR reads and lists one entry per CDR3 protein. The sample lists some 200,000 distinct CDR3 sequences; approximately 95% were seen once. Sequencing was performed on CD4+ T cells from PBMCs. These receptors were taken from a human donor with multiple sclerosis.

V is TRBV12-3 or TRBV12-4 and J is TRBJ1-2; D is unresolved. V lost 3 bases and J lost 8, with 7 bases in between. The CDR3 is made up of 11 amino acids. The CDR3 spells CASSLGFGYTF. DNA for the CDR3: TGTGCCAGCAGTTTGGGTTTCGGCTACACCTTC.

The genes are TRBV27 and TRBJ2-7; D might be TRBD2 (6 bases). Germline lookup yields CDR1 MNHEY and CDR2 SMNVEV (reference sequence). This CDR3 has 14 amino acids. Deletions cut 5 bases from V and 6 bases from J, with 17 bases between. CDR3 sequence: CASSHAREAPEQYF. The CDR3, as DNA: TGTGCCAGCAGTCACGCGAGGGAGGCCCCCGAGCAGTACTTC.

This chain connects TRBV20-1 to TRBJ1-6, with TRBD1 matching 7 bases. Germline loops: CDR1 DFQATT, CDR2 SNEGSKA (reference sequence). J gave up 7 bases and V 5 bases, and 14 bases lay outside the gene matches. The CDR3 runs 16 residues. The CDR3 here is CSARTSERGRNSPLHF. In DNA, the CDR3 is TGCAGTGCTCGTACCTCTGAGAGGGGGCGAAATTCACCCCTCCACTTT.

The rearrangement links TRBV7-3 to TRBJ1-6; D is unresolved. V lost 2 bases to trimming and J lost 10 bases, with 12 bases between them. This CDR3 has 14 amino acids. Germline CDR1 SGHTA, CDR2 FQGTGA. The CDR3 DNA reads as TGTGCCAGCAGCTTAGTTGGAAGGAACTCACCCCTCCACTTT. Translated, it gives CASSLVGRNSPLHF.

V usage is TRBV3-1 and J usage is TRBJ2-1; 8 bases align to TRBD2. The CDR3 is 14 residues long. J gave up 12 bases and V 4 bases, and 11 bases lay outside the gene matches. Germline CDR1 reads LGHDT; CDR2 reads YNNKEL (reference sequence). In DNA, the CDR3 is TGTGCCAGCAGCCCCCAATATAGCGGGGAGCCGCAGTTCTTC. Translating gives CASSPQYSGEPQFF.

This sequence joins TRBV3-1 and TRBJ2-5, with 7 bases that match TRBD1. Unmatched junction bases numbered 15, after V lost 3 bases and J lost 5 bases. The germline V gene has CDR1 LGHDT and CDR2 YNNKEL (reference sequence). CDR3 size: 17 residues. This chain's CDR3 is CASSQERVRGIGETQYF. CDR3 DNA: TGTGCCAGCAGCCAGGAACGGGTCAGGGGGATAGGGGAGACCCAGTACTTC.

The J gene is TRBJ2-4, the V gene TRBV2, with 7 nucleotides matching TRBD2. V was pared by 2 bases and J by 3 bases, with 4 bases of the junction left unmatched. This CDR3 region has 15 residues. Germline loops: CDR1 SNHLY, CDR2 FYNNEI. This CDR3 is CASSEIREGKNIQYF. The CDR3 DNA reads TGTGCCAGCAGTGAAATCAGGGAGGGCAAAAACATTCAGTACTTC.

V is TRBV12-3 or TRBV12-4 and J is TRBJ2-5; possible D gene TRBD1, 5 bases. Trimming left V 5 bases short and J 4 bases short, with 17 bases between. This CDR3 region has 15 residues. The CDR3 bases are TGTGCCAGCAGTGCCAGTAGGGGTTCAGTAGAGACCCAGTACTTC. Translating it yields CASSASRGSVETQYF.

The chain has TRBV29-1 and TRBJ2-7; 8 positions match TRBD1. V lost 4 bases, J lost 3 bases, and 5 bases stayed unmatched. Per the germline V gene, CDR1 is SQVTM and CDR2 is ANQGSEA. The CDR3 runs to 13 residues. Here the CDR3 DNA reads TGCAGCGTTGGAGGACAGGGTGTCTACGAGCAGTACTTC. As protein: CSVGGQGVYEQYF.

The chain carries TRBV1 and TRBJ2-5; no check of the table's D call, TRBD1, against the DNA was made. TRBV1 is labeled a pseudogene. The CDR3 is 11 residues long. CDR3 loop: CPPQEWETQYF. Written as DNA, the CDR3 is TGTCCGCCCCAGGAATGGGAGACCCAGTACTTC.

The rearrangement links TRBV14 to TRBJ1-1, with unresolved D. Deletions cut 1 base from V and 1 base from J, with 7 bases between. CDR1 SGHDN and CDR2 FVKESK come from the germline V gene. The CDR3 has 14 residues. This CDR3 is CASSQVGGNTEAFF. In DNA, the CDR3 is TGTGCCAGCAGCCAAGTTGGCGGGAACACTGAAGCTTTCTTT.

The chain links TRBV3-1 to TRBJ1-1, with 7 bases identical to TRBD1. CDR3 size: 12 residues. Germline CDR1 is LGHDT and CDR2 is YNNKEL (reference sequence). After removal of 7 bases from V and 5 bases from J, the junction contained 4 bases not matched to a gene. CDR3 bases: TGTGCCAGCACCTCACAGGGGACTGAAGCTTTCTTT. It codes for CASTSQGTEAFF.

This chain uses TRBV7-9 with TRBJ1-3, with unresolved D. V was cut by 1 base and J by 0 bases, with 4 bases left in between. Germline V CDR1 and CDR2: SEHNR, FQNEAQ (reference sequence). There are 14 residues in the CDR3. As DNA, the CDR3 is TGTGCCAGCAGCTTAGTGGGCTCTGGAAACACCATATATTTT. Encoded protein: CASSLVGSGNTIYF.

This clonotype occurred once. DNA for the CDR3: TGTGCCAGCAGTTTCCGAAGTGAAGAGACCCAGTACTTC. It translates to CASSFRSEETQYF. This chain uses TRBV27 with TRBJ2-5; no clear D. V lost 3 bases and J 3 bases, leaving 8 bases between the germline ends. The CDR3 covers 13 residues. Germline CDR1 and CDR2: MNHEY and SMNVEV (reference sequence).

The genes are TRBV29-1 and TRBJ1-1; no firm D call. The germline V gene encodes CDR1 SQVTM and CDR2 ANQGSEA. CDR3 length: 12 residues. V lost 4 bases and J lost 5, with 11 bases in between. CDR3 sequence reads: CSVGFSSTEAFF. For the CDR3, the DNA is TGCAGCGTTGGGTTCTCGTCGACTGAAGCTTTCTTT.

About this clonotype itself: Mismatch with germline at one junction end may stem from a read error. The CDR3 DNA follows: TGCAGTGCTAGTCCCAGGCCTGAAAAGCTGTTTTTT. Its protein product is CSASPRPEKLFF. The rearrangement joins TRBV20-1 to TRBJ1-4, with unresolved D. Germline V CDR1 and CDR2: DFQATT, SNEGSKA (reference sequence). The CDR3 spans 12 residues.

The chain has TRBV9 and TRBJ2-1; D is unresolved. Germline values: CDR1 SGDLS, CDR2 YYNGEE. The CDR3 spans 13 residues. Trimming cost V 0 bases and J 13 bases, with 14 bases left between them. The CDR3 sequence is CASSVGGTPNQFF. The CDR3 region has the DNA TGTGCCAGCAGCGTAGGTGGTACCCCGAACCAGTTCTTC.

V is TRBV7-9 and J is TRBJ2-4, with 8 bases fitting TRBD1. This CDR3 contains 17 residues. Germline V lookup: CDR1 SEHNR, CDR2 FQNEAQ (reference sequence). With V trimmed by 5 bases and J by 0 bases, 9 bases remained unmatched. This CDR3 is CASSGNRGSLAKNIQYF. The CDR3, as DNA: TGTGCCAGCAGCGGAAACAGGGGGTCCCTAGCCAAAAACATTCAGTACTTC.

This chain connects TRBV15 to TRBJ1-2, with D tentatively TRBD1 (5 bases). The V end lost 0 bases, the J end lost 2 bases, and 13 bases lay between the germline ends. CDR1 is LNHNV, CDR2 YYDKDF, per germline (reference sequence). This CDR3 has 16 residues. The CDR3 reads CATSRDQRGTNYGYTF. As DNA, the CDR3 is TGTGCCACCAGCAGAGATCAGCGGGGGACCAACTATGGCTACACCTTC.

In DNA form, the CDR3 reads TGTGCCAGCAGCCTCGGACTAGCGGGGGCCGGGGAGAGGACCCAGTACTTC. This translates into CASSLGLAGAGERTQYF. The genes are TRBV3-1 and TRBJ2-5; 13 bases agree with TRBD2. V lost 4 bases, J lost 7 bases, and 12 bases stayed unmatched. The CDR3 sequence is 17 residues long. In germline, CDR1 is LGHDT, CDR2 YNNKEL (reference sequence).

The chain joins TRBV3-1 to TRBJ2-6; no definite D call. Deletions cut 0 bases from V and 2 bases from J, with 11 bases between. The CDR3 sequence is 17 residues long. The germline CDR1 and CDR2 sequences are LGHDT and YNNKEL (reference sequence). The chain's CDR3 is CASSQDVMRPGANVLTF. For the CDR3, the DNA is TGTGCCAGCAGCCAAGATGTTATGAGGCCTGGGGCCAACGTCCTGACTTTC.

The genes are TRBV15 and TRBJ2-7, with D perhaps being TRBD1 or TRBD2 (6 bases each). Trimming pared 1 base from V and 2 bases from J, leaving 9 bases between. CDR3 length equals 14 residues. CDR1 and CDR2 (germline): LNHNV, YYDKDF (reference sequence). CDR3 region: CATSRVGGPYEQYF. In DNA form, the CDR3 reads TGTGCCACCAGCAGAGTGGGGGGCCCCTACGAGCAGTACTTC. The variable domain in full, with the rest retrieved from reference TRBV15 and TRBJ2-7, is DAMVIQNPRYQVTQFGKPVTLSCSQTLNHNVMYWYQQKSSQAPKLLFHYYDKDFNNEADTPDNFQSRRPNTSFCFLDIRSPGLGDTAMYLCATSRVGGPYEQYFGPGTRLTVT.

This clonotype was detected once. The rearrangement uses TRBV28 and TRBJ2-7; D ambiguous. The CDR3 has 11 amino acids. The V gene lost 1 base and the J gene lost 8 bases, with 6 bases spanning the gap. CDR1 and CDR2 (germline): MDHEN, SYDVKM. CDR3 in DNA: TGTGCCAGCAGTTTATCCCTCCAGCAGTACTTC. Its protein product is CASSLSLQQYF. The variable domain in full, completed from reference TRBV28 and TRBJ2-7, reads DVKVTQSSRYLVKRTGEKVFLECVQDMDHENMFWYRQDPGLGLRLIYFSYDVKMKEKGDIPEGYSVSREKKERFSLILESASTNQTSMYLCASSLSLQQYFGPGTRLTVT.

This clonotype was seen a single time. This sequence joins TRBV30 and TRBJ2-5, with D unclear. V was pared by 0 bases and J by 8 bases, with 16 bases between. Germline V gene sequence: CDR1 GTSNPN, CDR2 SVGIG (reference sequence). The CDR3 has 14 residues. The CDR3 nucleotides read TGTGCCTGGAGTGTATCGGATGTTCTAAACACCCAGTACTTC. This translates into CAWSVSDVLNTQYF.

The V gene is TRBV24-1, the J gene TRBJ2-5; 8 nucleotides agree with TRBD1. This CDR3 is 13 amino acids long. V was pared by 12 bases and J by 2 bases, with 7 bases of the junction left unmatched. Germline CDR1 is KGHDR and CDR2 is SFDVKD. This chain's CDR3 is CAAEYRGQETQYF. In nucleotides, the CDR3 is TGTGCCGCGGAGTACAGGGGGCAAGAGACCCAGTACTTC.

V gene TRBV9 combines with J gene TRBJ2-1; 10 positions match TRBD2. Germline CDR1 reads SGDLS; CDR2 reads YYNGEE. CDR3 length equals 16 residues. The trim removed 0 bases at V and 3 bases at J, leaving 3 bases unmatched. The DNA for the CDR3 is TGTGCCAGCAGCGTAGTCTCTAGCGGGAGCTACAATGAGCAGTTCTTC. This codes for CASSVVSSGSYNEQFF.

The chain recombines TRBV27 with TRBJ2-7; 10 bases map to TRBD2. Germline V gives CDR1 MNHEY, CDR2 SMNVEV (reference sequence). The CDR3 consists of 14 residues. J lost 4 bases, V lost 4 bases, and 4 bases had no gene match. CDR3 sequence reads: CASSSSGSRYEQYF. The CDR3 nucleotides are TGTGCCAGCAGTTCTAGCGGGAGTCGATACGAGCAGTACTTC.